Listed below are T cell receptor beta chains from one sample, sequenced in a study of shared clonotypes between healthy human individuals. The data were produced by immunoSEQ multiplex PCR, yet TCRdb's version contains in-frame clones alone and is incomplete. The table lists roughly 570,000 clones, 95% to 98% of them singletons. Sequenced material: naive CD8+ T cells sorted from blood. The origin of the receptors is a man aged 30 to 45 in good health. CDR3s include the opening cysteine and the closing phenylalanine or tryptophan. A D gene is named only where the DNA matches it firmly. Rows may omit the clone size; those that give it use once, few, many or a size class.

-	TRBV5-8	TRBJ2-7	once	TGTGCCAGCAGCTTCGAGACTACCTCCTTCTACGAGCAGTACTTC	CASSFETTSFYEQYF
TRBD2	TRBV28	TRBJ2-1	-	TGTGCCAGCCATCTAGCGGGGAACAATGAGCAGTTCTTC	CASHLAGNNEQFF
-	TRBV5-1	TRBJ2-1	-	TGCGCCAGCAGCTTGGGGCTACCTAGCTCCTACAATGAGCAGTTCTTC	CASSLGLPSSYNEQFF
TRBD2	TRBV7-8	TRBJ2-2	-	TGTGCCAGCAGCCCGACTAGCGGGAGGACCGGGGAGCTGTTTTTT	CASSPTSGRTGELFF
-	TRBV5-6	TRBJ2-7	-	TGTGCCTCCGGGGGGCGTCCCTACGAGCAGTACTTC	CASGGRPYEQYF
-	TRBV9	TRBJ2-5	-	TGTGCCAGCAGCGTAAGATTGGGTGAGACCCAGTACTTC	CASSVRLGETQYF
TRBD2	TRBV27	TRBJ2-1	-	TGTGCCAGCAGTTTATCCGGACTAGCCTCCAATGAGCAGTTCTTC	CASSLSGLASNEQFF
-	TRBV28	TRBJ2-7	once	TGTGCCAGCACCAACCCCCCGGCCTACGAGCAGTACTTC	CASTNPPAYEQYF
-	TRBV11-2	TRBJ2-5	once	TGTGCCAGCAGCTCGATTCGGGATATCCAAAACTTC	CASSSIRDIQNF
-	TRBV29-1	TRBJ1-1	-	TGCAGCGTTGAGGGTAGCACGACTGAAGCTTTCTTT	CSVEGSTTEAFF
TRBD2	TRBV4-2	TRBJ2-1	-	TGTGCCAGCAGCCACAACCCCAGCGGGAGGGCCAGTGATAAATCCTACAATGAGCAGTTCTTC	CASSHNPSGRASDKSYNEQFF
TRBD2	TRBV9	TRBJ2-3	-	TGTGCCAGCAGCGTAACAGCGGGAGCGACAGATACGCAGTATTTT	CASSVTAGATDTQYF
-	TRBV19	TRBJ1-5	-	TGTGCCAGTAAGCGGGAACTAGGCAGGAAGGAGCCCCAGCATTTT	CASKRELGRKEPQHF
TRBD2	TRBV5-4	TRBJ2-1	-	TGTGCCAGCAGCTCCTTGATTAGCGGGTGGGTGGGCAATGAGCAGTTCTTC	CASSSLISGWVGNEQFF
-	TRBV5-1	TRBJ2-1	-	TGCGCCAGCAGCCTCTCCGGGTTTAATTACAATGAGCAGTTCTTC	CASSLSGFNYNEQFF
TRBD2	TRBV27	TRBJ2-1	-	TGTGCCAGCAGTGGACTAGCGGGAAACAATGAGCAGTTCTTC	CASSGLAGNNEQFF
-	TRBV6-5	TRBJ1-2	-	TGTGCCAGCAGTATGGGAGGGACCTATGGCTACACCTTC	CASSMGGTYGYTF
TRBD2	TRBV29-1	TRBJ2-1	-	TGCAGCGCTCGGACTAGCGGAGGGGATGAGCAGTTCTTC	CSARTSGGDEQFF
TRBD2	TRBV29-1	TRBJ2-1	-	TGCAGCGCCGAGGGACTAGCGGGAGAAAGGGAGCAGTTCTTC	CSAEGLAGEREQFF
TRBD1	TRBV28	TRBJ2-6	-	TGTGCCACCACACCCCCCCTCAAGGGGGCAACTGGGGCCAACGTCCTGACTTTC	CATTPPLKGATGANVLTF
-	TRBV7-8	TRBJ2-7	-	TGTGCCAGCAGCAAACGGACAGTAAGCTCCTACGAGCAGTACTTC	CASSKRTVSSYEQYF
TRBD1	TRBV7-8	TRBJ2-5	-	TGTGCCAGCAGCCCCACAGGGGCGGAGACCCAGTACTTC	CASSPTGAETQYF
-	TRBV27	TRBJ1-1	-	TGTGCCAGCAGTAAAACGGGGATTAGGCAAGCTTTCTTT	CASSKTGIRQAFF